Described below is a single T cell receptor (beta chain) sequence and its context. Its antigen is still unknown. With V trimmed by 6 bases and J by 4 bases, 5 bases remained unmatched. Germline-derived CDR1 and CDR2 are LNHDA and SQIVND (reference sequence). There are 14 residues in the CDR3. The entry originates in a study of regulatory and conventional T cells in RAG deficiency. Study results and limitations: Omenn syndrome and CID/AS patients had approximately 100-fold fewer unique Treg TCR beta sequences, versus around 9.8-fold elsewhere. Shorter CDR3s in all patient subsets; >90% Treg-Tconv overlap in Omenn. Control T-cell subsets had markedly higher Shannon entropy and lower Simpson indices than RAG-deficient patients.

Conventional CD4+ T cells were sorted from blood as CD25-low CD127-high cells. Assay used: immunoSEQ multiplex PCR; TCRdb lists only in-frame clones, some missing. The table has roughly 28,000 clones, over 90% seen once. The same sample was also used in a study of regulatory T cells. This second report adds: The PCR used 52 TRBV and 13 TRBJ primers. Regulatory T cells showed the strongest V-J pair restriction and V/J gene skewing among patient repertoires.

Sequences were obtained from CD25- CD4+ T cells sorted from blood. This rearrangement joins TRBV19 to TRBJ1-5, with 8 bases fitting TRBD1. The clonotype was recovered from a human donor in good health. The CDR3 loop reads CASSPDRGNQPQHF. In DNA form, the CDR3 reads TGTGCCAGTAGCCCAGACAGGGGAAATCAGCCCCAGCATTTT.